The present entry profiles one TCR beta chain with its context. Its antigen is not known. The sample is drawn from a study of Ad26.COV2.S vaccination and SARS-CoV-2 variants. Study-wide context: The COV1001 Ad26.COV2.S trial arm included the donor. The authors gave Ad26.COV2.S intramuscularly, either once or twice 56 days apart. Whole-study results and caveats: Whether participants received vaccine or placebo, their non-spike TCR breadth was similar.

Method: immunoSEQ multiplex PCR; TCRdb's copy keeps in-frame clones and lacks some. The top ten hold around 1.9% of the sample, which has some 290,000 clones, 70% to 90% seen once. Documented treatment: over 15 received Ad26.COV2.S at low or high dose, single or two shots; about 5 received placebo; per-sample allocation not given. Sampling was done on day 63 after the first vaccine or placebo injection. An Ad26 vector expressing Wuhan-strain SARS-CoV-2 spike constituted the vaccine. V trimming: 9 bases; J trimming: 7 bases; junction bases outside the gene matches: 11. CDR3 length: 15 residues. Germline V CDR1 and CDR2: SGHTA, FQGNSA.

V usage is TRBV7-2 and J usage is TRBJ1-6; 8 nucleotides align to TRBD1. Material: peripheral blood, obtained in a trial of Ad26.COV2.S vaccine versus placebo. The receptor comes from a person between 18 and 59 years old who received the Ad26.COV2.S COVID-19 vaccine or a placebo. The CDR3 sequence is CASTRGDRPNSPLHF. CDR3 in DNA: TGTGCCAGTACACGGGGGGACAGGCCGAATTCACCCCTCCACTTT.